The 27 T cell receptor beta chains below were found in one sample sequenced in a study of blood T cell repertoires in COVID-19. The method was immunoSEQ multiplex PCR; TCRdb's version includes in-frame clones alone and lacks a portion of them. This repertoire shows approximately 290,000 clones, around 89% found once; its top ten account for under 0.95%. Material for sequencing was peripheral blood. The receptors were gathered from a young man with acute or convalescent COVID-19.

The genes are TRBV12-5 and TRBJ1-1; 10 nucleotides line up with TRBD1. In germline, CDR1 is LGHNT, CDR2 FRNRAP. The CDR3 consists of 15 residues. V was clipped by 4 bases and J by 0 bases; unmatched bases: 2. In nucleotides, the CDR3 is TGTGCTAGTGGTTCGGGACAGGGGATGAACACTGAAGCTTTCTTT. The encoded protein is CASGSGQGMNTEAFF.

This clone has a handful of counts. The rearrangement links TRBV3-1 (or the pseudogene TRBV3-2) to TRBJ1-5; D remains ambiguous. The CDR3 has 12 amino acids. Per the germline V gene, CDR1 is LGHDT and CDR2 is YNNKEL (reference sequence). Trimming took 5 bases from V and 7 from J, leaving 9 bases between them. CDR3 region: CASSYGGQPQHF. CDR3 nucleotide sequence: TGTGCCAGCAGCTACGGAGGACAGCCCCAGCATTTT.

The genes are TRBV7-9 and TRBJ2-2; 8 nucleotides line up with TRBD1. The CDR3 is 15 residues long. V dropped 4 bases and J dropped 4; count of bases not matched to a gene: 5. Germline V gene data show CDR1 as SEHNR and CDR2 as FQNEAQ (reference sequence). For the CDR3, the DNA is TGTGCCAGCAGCTCAGGACAGGGCTCCACCGGGGAGCTGTTTTTT. Protein product: CASSSGQGSTGELFF.

The V call is TRBV28, the J call TRBJ2-7; D not resolved. The V gene's germline CDR1 is MDHEN and CDR2 SYDVKM. The V and J ends lost 4 bases and 2 bases respectively, with 12 bases between them. There are 14 residues in the CDR3. CDR3 amino acids: CASSSGSGTYEQYF. The CDR3 DNA is TGTGCCAGCAGTTCAGGATCCGGAACCTACGAGCAGTACTTC.

V and J are TRBV5-6 and TRBJ2-1; 9 nucleotides agree with TRBD2. Germline V CDR1 and CDR2: SGHDT, YYEEEE. CDR3 length equals 12 residues. V gave up 4 bases and J gave up 9 bases; unmatched junction bases: 2. The CDR3 DNA is TGTGCCAGCAGCACGACTAGCGGTGAGCAGTTCTTC. It translates to CASSTTSGEQFF.

For this clone: Other nucleotide sequences in the sample specify the same CDR3. The CDR3 nucleotides read TGTGCCAGCAGCCTAACGCGGACCGGGGAGCTGTTTTTT. The encoded protein is CASSLTRTGELFF. V is TRBV11-3 and J is TRBJ2-2; D is uncertain. Trimming pared 5 bases from V and 5 bases from J, leaving 9 bases between. The germline V gene encodes CDR1 SGHNT and CDR2 YENEEA. This CDR3 is 13 amino acids long.

In nucleotides, the CDR3 is TGTGCCAGCAGCGTAGGTGCGGGAGTGGTAGAGCAGTACTTC. Translating gives CASSVGAGVVEQYF. This sequence joins TRBV9 and TRBJ2-7; 7 bases are a match to TRBD2. This CDR3 comprises 14 residues. Germline V gene sequence: CDR1 SGDLS, CDR2 YYNGEE. V lost 0 bases and J lost 7; bases outside the gene matches: 7.

The chain is built from TRBV7-8 and TRBJ1-1, with TRBD1 matching over 9 bases. The CDR3 is 16 residues long. The V and J ends lost 5 bases and 1 base, in that order; junction bases with no gene match: 8. Per germline, CDR1 SGHVS and CDR2 FQNEAQ. Here the CDR3 reads CASSQIQGAGNTEAFF. CDR3 coding DNA: TGTGCCAGCAGCCAGATACAGGGGGCTGGGAACACTGAAGCTTTCTTT.

The count of this clone is one. J is TRBJ1-2 and V is TRBV28; tentative D call: TRBD1 (6 bases). The CDR3 is 14 residues long. CDR1 and CDR2 from the germline V gene are MDHEN and SYDVKM. V dropped 10 bases and J dropped 6 bases, with 21 bases sitting between them. DNA of the CDR3: TGTGCCACCCCGCGGGCGGGGGCAAAGAATGGCTACACCTTC. Amino acids: CATPRAGAKNGYTF.

In this sample, this clone turned up a few times. J is TRBJ2-7 and V is TRBV5-1; 8 nucleotides line up with TRBD1. Trimming cost V 0 bases and J 6 bases; bases outside gene matches: 8. CDR3 length: 15 amino acids. Germline assignment: CDR1 SGHRS and CDR2 YFSETQ. This chain's CDR3 is CASSLAGQVVTEQYF. The CDR3 DNA reads as TGCGCCAGCAGCTTGGCGGGACAGGTGGTGACCGAGCAGTACTTC.

The table lists this clone with a few counts. This chain joins TRBV10-3 and TRBJ1-2; TRBD1 agrees at 7 bases. The CDR3 loop spans 12 amino acids. Trimming took 4 bases from V and 6 from J; bases not matched to a gene: 2. Germline CDR1 ENHRY, CDR2 SYGVKD. The CDR3 DNA reads TGTGCCATCAGTGTCCAGGGGGATGGCTACACCTTC. This sequence encodes CAISVQGDGYTF.

The chain combines TRBV6-5 with TRBJ1-2, with 10 bases identical to TRBD1. The CDR3 consists of 15 residues. Per the germline V gene, CDR1 is MNHEY and CDR2 is SVGAGI. The ends lost 2 bases at V and 9 bases at J; junction bases unmatched: 9. As DNA, the CDR3 is TGTGCCAGCAGTTACAGAGCGACAGGGGGCCCGAGCTACACCTTC. It specifies CASSYRATGGPSYTF.

In this sample, this clone turned up a few times. The V and J genes are TRBV2 and TRBJ2-1, with D possibly being TRBD1 (5 bases). The CDR3 has 11 residues. The germline gives CDR1 SNHLY, CDR2 FYNNEI. The V end lost 6 bases, the J end lost 13 bases, and 13 bases lay between the germline ends. The CDR3 is CASRDDSKQFF. The CDR3, as DNA: TGTGCCAGCAGAGACGACAGCAAACAGTTCTTC. Full variable domain (outside the CDR3, taken from reference TRBV2 and TRBJ2-1): EPEVTQTPSHQVTQMGQEVILRCVPISNHLYFYWYRQILGQKVEFLVSFYNNEISEKSEIFDDQFSVERPDGSNFTLKIRSTKLEDSAMYFCASRDDSKQFFGPGTRLTVL.

This rearrangement joins TRBV5-1 to TRBJ1-5, with 7 bases matching TRBD1. Germline values: CDR1 SGHRS, CDR2 YFSETQ. With 1 base clipped from V and 0 bases from J, the junction kept 4 bases outside the gene matches. The CDR3 is made up of 16 amino acids. This CDR3 reads CASSLTGDPSNQPQHF. CDR3 sequence (DNA): TGCGCCAGCAGCTTGACAGGGGACCCTAGCAATCAGCCCCAGCATTTT.

The chain combines TRBV15 with TRBJ1-4, with no clear D. The CDR3 has 16 residues. Trimming took 5 bases from V and 4 from J, leaving 17 bases between them. CDR1 and CDR2 from the germline V gene are LNHNV and YYDKDF (reference sequence). The DNA of the CDR3 is TGTGCCACCAGCCGCCCTCCAGAAGGACTTAATGAAAAACTGTTTTTT. Amino acids: CATSRPPEGLNEKLFF. The whole variable domain, filled in from reference TRBV15 and TRBJ1-4, reads DAMVIQNPRYQVTQFGKPVTLSCSQTLNHNVMYWYQQKSSQAPKLLFHYYDKDFNNEADTPDNFQSRRPNTSFCFLDIRSPGLGDTAMYLCATSRPPEGLNEKLFFGSGTQLSVL.

Only one count was recorded for this clone. The CDR3 loop reads CASSLDFYTQYF. DNA of the CDR3: TGTGCCAGTAGCCTGGACTTTTATACGCAGTATTTT. The chain combines TRBV19 with TRBJ2-3; the D gene is possibly TRBD2 (5 bases). Trimming took off 6 bases at V and 7 bases at J, with 11 bases between the two ends. CDR3 size: 12 residues. Germline CDR1 reads LNHDA; CDR2 reads SQIVND (reference sequence).

The chain combines TRBV28 with TRBJ2-1, with TRBD2 matching over 13 bases. CDR1 MDHEN and CDR2 SYDVKM come from the germline V gene. The CDR3 is 18 amino acids. V was pared by 3 bases and J by 2 bases, with 7 bases of the junction left unmatched. The CDR3 DNA sequence: TGTGCCAGCAGTTTCACACTAGCGGGGGGGCCCCCCTACAATGAGCAGTTCTTC. As protein: CASSFTLAGGPPYNEQFF.

The chain joins TRBV7-9 to TRBJ2-1; D is possibly TRBD2 (7 bases). The CDR3 extends over 16 amino acids. V was shortened by 5 bases and J by 4 bases, with 18 bases between the two germline ends. Germline V gene lookup returns CDR1 SEHNR and CDR2 FQNEAQ (reference sequence). CDR3 region: CASSQGRGGGYNEQFF. The CDR3 DNA follows: TGTGCCAGCAGCCAGGGGCGGGGAGGGGGGTACAATGAGCAGTTCTTC.

This clone was picked up one time. The CDR3 DNA follows: TGTGCCTGGAGTTATGGGGAGGGTTGGTCAGGAGCTTTCTTT. The encoded protein is CAWSYGEGWSGAFF. The V call is TRBV30, the J call TRBJ1-1; unclear D gene. Trimming left V 2 bases short and J 10 bases short, with 20 bases between. Germline V gene lookup returns CDR1 GTSNPN and CDR2 SVGIG (reference sequence). The CDR3 runs 14 residues.

CDR3 residues: CASAPGTGAEVGTEAFF. For the CDR3, the DNA is TGTGCCAGCGCCCCCGGGACAGGGGCGGAAGTGGGCACTGAAGCTTTCTTT. The gene calls are TRBV5-4 and TRBJ1-1; TRBD1 agrees at 10 bases. The CDR3 contains 17 residues. Germline trimming cut 7 bases from V and 4 bases from J; bases unmatched to any gene: 16. Germline V gene data show CDR1 as SGHNT and CDR2 as YYREEE (reference sequence). Filled out from reference TRBV5-4 and TRBJ1-1, the complete variable domain reads ETGVTQSPTHLIKTRGQQVTLRCSSQSGHNTVSWYQQALGQGPQFIFQYYREEENGRGNFPPRFSGLQFPNYSSELNVNALELDDSALYLCASAPGTGAEVGTEAFFGQGTRLTVV.

The chain recombines TRBV19 with TRBJ2-1; TRBD2 agrees at 10 bases. The junction had 1 base not matched to a gene; V was cut back by 1 base and J by 4 bases. CDR3 length equals 15 residues. The germline V gene encodes CDR1 LNHDA and CDR2 SQIVND (reference sequence). CDR3 residues: CASSIALAGYNEQFF. Here the CDR3 DNA reads TGTGCCAGTAGTATAGCACTAGCGGGATACAATGAGCAGTTCTTC.

The chain combines TRBV29-1 with TRBJ1-2; D gene uncertain. The V gene lost 5 bases and the J gene lost 2 bases, with 6 bases spanning the gap. Germline CDR1 and CDR2: SQVTM and ANQGSEA. The CDR3 length is 11 residues. In nucleotides, the CDR3 is TGCAGCGTTAGCAGGAACTATGGCTACACCTTC. This sequence encodes CSVSRNYGYTF. The whole variable domain, remainder taken from reference TRBV29-1 and TRBJ1-2, is SAVISQKPSRDICQRGTSLTIQCQVDSQVTMMFWYRQQPGQSLTLIATANQGSEATYESGFVIDKFPISRPNLTFSTLTVSNMSPEDSSIYLCSVSRNYGYTFGSGTRLTVV.

The chain carries TRBV7-9 and TRBJ2-3; 8 bases agree with TRBD2. J was trimmed by 3 bases and V by 5 bases; bases with no gene match: 7. CDR1 is SEHNR and CDR2 is FQNEAQ in the germline V gene (reference sequence). CDR3 length: 15 amino acids. The CDR3 loop is CASSEIAGSTDTQYF. CDR3 coding DNA: TGTGCCAGCAGCGAAATAGCGGGGAGTACAGATACGCAGTATTTT.

The J gene is TRBJ2-1, the V gene TRBV24-1, with D possibly TRBD2 on 5 matching bases. Looked up from germline, CDR1 is KGHDR and CDR2 is SFDVKD. The CDR3 loop spans 14 amino acids. V shed 2 bases and J shed 10 bases, with 14 bases lying between them. This CDR3 reads CATSDSAPRAEQFF. The CDR3 region has the DNA TGTGCCACCAGTGATTCGGCCCCGCGGGCGGAGCAGTTCTTC.

Comments on this clone: A junction end diverges from the germline sequence, so it may reflect a read error. The rearrangement uses TRBV25-1 and TRBJ1-1; a weak D match, TRBD1 (5 bases). Per the germline V gene, CDR1 is MGHDK and CDR2 is SYGVNS. The CDR3 runs to 11 residues. The CDR3 nucleotides are TGTGCCAGCTCAGGGAACTCTGAAGCTTTCTTT. Translated, it gives CASSGNSEAFF. Based on the CDR3 plus reference TRBV25-1 and TRBJ1-1, the full variable domain is EADIYQTPRYLVIGTGKKITLECSQTMGHDKMYWYQQDPGMELHLIHYSYGVNSTEKGDLSSESTVSRIRTEHFPLTLESARPSHTSQYLCASSGNSEAFFGQGTRLTVV.

The rearrangement links TRBV15 to TRBJ1-2; D uncertain. Germline V gene data show CDR1 as LNHNV and CDR2 as YYDKDF (reference sequence). This CDR3 comprises 14 residues. Trimming removed 0 bases from V and 4 bases from J, with 9 bases in between. The CDR3 loop is CATSRDPRSYGYTF. DNA of the CDR3: TGTGCCACCAGCAGAGATCCTCGTTCCTATGGCTACACCTTC.

The chain couples TRBV7-2 to TRBJ1-1; D remains unclear. Germline CDR1 reads SGHTA; CDR2 reads FQGNSA. V was cut by 1 base and J by 4 bases, with 13 bases left in between. The CDR3 has 15 amino acids. The CDR3: CASSLEFRGGTEAFF. The CDR3 DNA reads as TGTGCCAGCAGCTTAGAGTTCCGGGGTGGCACTGAAGCTTTCTTT. Based on the CDR3 plus reference TRBV7-2 and TRBJ1-1, the full variable domain is GAGVSQSPSNKVTEKGKDVELRCDPISGHTALYWYRQSLGQGLEFLIYFQGNSAPDKSGLPSDRFSAERTGGSVSTLTIQRTQQEDSAVYLCASSLEFRGGTEAFFGQGTRLTVV.